This entry lists 22 T cell receptor beta chains sequenced from one sample in a study of CD4+ T cells in melanoma. Produced via immunoSEQ multiplex PCR; TCRdb's table is partial and in-frame only. The table has some 13,000 clones, 55% to 75% seen once. Source material: cells from a culture (not recorded whether cultured in vitro). The receptors originated from a human donor with melanoma.

This clone was seen a few times. This chain joins TRBV18 and TRBJ2-7; D is tentatively TRBD1 or TRBD2 (5 bases each). V dropped 1 base and J dropped 2 bases, with 12 bases sitting between them. The CDR3 sequence is 15 residues long. CDR1 is KGHSH and CDR2 is LQKENI in the germline V gene. For the CDR3, the DNA is TGTGCCAGCTCACCACTCGCTGTGGGGGCCTACGAGCAGTACTTC. This gives the protein CASSPLAVGAYEQYF.

The CDR3, as DNA: TGTGCCAGCAGTGGGCAGCTCGACACCGGGGAGCTGTTTTTT. Protein product: CASSGQLDTGELFF. This chain connects TRBV6-6 to TRBJ2-2, with no clear D. V lost 5 bases to trimming and J lost 3 bases, with 10 bases between them. Looked up from germline, CDR1 is MNHNY and CDR2 is SVGAGI (reference sequence). The CDR3 is 14 amino acids.

V is TRBV2 and J is TRBJ1-5; no firm D call. This CDR3 is 14 amino acids long. V dropped 3 bases and J dropped 0 bases, with 6 bases sitting between them. The germline gives CDR1 SNHLY, CDR2 FYNNEI. This CDR3 is CASSDINSNQPQHF. The CDR3 DNA is TGTGCCAGCAGTGACATTAATAGCAATCAGCCCCAGCATTTT. The entire variable domain, with the rest obtained from reference TRBV2 and TRBJ1-5, is as follows: EPEVTQTPSHQVTQMGQEVILRCVPISNHLYFYWYRQILGQKVEFLVSFYNNEISEKSEIFDDQFSVERPDGSNFTLKIRSTKLEDSAMYFCASSDINSNQPQHFGDGTRLSIL.

The J gene is TRBJ1-4, the V gene TRBV7-9; no reliable D call. Germline assignment: CDR1 SEHNR and CDR2 FQNEAQ (reference sequence). This CDR3 has 14 residues. Trimming removed 3 bases from V and 4 bases from J, with 9 bases in between. CDR3 sequence: CASSLSQINEKLFF. The CDR3 DNA sequence: TGTGCCAGCAGCTTGAGCCAGATTAATGAAAAACTGTTTTTT.

This chain's CDR3 is CSGVHPKGYTF. The CDR3 DNA is TGCAGCGGGGTTCACCCAAAAGGCTACACCTTC. The V and J genes are TRBV29-1 and TRBJ1-2; D ambiguous. The CDR3 contains 11 residues. V shed 7 bases and J shed 8 bases, with 14 bases lying between them. CDR1 is SQVTM and CDR2 is ANQGSEA in the germline V gene.

The chain links TRBV25-1 to TRBJ2-1; TRBD1 agrees at 11 bases. CDR1 is MGHDK and CDR2 is SYGVNS in the germline V gene. With V trimmed by 6 bases and J by 7 bases, 8 bases remained unmatched. The CDR3 sequence is 15 residues long. DNA of the CDR3: TGTGCCAGCAGGAAAACCGGGACAGGGGGTAATGAGCAGTTCTTC. It codes for CASRKTGTGGNEQFF. The variable domain in full, with the rest retrieved from reference TRBV25-1 and TRBJ2-1, is EADIYQTPRYLVIGTGKKITLECSQTMGHDKMYWYQQDPGMELHLIHYSYGVNSTEKGDLSSESTVSRIRTEHFPLTLESARPSHTSQYLCASRKTGTGGNEQFFGPGTRLTVL.

This clone occurred once. In nucleotides, the CDR3 is TGTGCCAGCAGCTCACCGGGACTAGCGTCCTACGAGCAGTACTTC. This sequence encodes CASSSPGLASYEQYF. The chain has TRBV5-4 and TRBJ2-7, with TRBD2 matching 10 bases. In germline, CDR1 is SGHNT, CDR2 YYREEE (reference sequence). With V trimmed by 3 bases and J by 1 base, 4 bases remained unmatched. CDR3 size: 15 residues. The whole variable domain, remainder taken from reference TRBV5-4 and TRBJ2-7, is ETGVTQSPTHLIKTRGQQVTLRCSSQSGHNTVSWYQQALGQGPQFIFQYYREEENGRGNFPPRFSGLQFPNYSSELNVNALELDDSALYLCASSSPGLASYEQYFGPGTRLTVT.

The chain employs TRBV11-3 and TRBJ2-1; D not certain. Trimming left V 0 bases short and J 6 bases short, with 3 bases between. CDR1 and CDR2 (germline): SGHNT, YENEEA. This CDR3 region has 12 residues. The CDR3 region has the DNA TGTGCCAGCAGCTTAGATAGCAATGAGCAGTTCTTC. Residues: CASSLDSNEQFF.

The rearrangement uses TRBV9 and TRBJ1-2; no clear D gene. The CDR3 loop spans 14 amino acids. Trimming shortened V by 0 bases and J by 6 bases, and 12 bases separated the two germline ends. Germline V CDR1 and CDR2: SGDLS, YYNGEE. DNA for the CDR3: TGTGCCAGCAGCGTAGGTTTAGGGCTCAATGGCTACACCTTC. It specifies CASSVGLGLNGYTF.

This clone was seen a handful of times. The chain employs TRBV2 and TRBJ1-1, with 8 nucleotides matching TRBD1. Losses at the gene ends were 4 bases for V and 6 bases for J; bases not matched to a gene: 7. This CDR3 is built from 14 residues. CDR1 and CDR2 from the germline V gene are SNHLY and FYNNEI. CDR3 residues: CASSGFQGAAEAFF. As DNA, the CDR3 is TGTGCCAGCAGTGGATTTCAGGGGGCGGCTGAAGCTTTCTTT.

The chain has TRBV30 and TRBJ1-3; D is ambiguous. CDR3 length: 13 residues. With 1 base removed from V and 0 bases from J, the gap between germline ends came to 4 bases. CDR1 is GTSNPN, CDR2 SVGIG, per germline (reference sequence). The CDR3 DNA sequence: TGTGCCTGGAGTGCGAACTCTGGAAACACCATATATTTT. It encodes CAWSANSGNTIYF.

The chain recombines TRBV6-5 with TRBJ2-7; possible D gene TRBD2, 6 bases. Germline CDR1 is MNHEY and CDR2 is SVGAGI. Between the trimmed V and J ends, which lost 0 bases and 2 bases, there was a span of 14 bases. This CDR3 is 16 amino acids long. CDR3 nucleotide sequence: TGTGCCAGCAGTTACTCGAGGTGGGGGGACGCCTACGAGCAGTACTTC. Amino acid sequence: CASSYSRWGDAYEQYF.

The chain carries TRBV2 and TRBJ1-5; no reliable D call. CDR1 and CDR2 from the germline V gene are SNHLY and FYNNEI. The V and J ends lost 4 bases and 6 bases respectively, with 16 bases between them. The CDR3 covers 15 residues. The CDR3 DNA reads as TGTGCCAGCAGTGCCGAATCTGGGATGGGTCAGCCCCAGCATTTT. Its translation is CASSAESGMGQPQHF.

The chain recombines TRBV27 with TRBJ2-7; D not certain. CDR3 length equals 15 residues. Deletions cut 7 bases from V and 0 bases from J, with 16 bases between. CDR1 and CDR2 from the germline V gene are MNHEY and SMNVEV (reference sequence). The CDR3 DNA sequence: TGTGCCAGCAACCTAGGTCGGCGGAGCTCCTACGAGCAGTACTTC. Its protein product is CASNLGRRSSYEQYF.

V usage is TRBV5-6 and J usage is TRBJ2-7; no definite D call. The CDR3 totals 12 residues. The V end was cut by 3 bases, the J end by 3 bases, with 7 bases between. CDR1 is SGHDT and CDR2 is YYEEEE in the germline V gene. CDR3 amino acids: CASSSVFYEQYF. The CDR3 DNA reads as TGTGCCAGCAGCTCAGTTTTCTACGAGCAGTACTTC.

The CDR3 nucleotides are TGTGCCAGCAGTTTGGTGGGGGGCGTCCATGGCTACACCTTC. Translation: CASSLVGGVHGYTF. This chain links TRBV28 with TRBJ1-2, with a tentative D call TRBD1 (6 bases). Germline CDR1 and CDR2: MDHEN and SYDVKM. The germline V and J ends were trimmed by 3 bases and 6 bases, with 14 bases remaining between them. The CDR3 runs 14 residues.

The V call is TRBV28, the J call TRBJ1-1; D might be TRBD1 (5 bases). This CDR3 contains 15 residues. Germline values: CDR1 MDHEN, CDR2 SYDVKM. V shed 6 bases and J shed 1 base, with 15 bases lying between them. The CDR3 spells CASRMTGGPNTEAFF. The CDR3 DNA reads TGTGCCAGCAGAATGACTGGGGGACCGAACACTGAAGCTTTCTTT.

This chain joins TRBV7-7 and TRBJ2-3; D remains unclear. This CDR3 is built from 15 residues. CDR1 is SSHAT and CDR2 is FNYEAQ in the germline V gene (reference sequence). V was shortened by 5 bases and J by 0 bases, with 12 bases between the two germline ends. The CDR3 region has the DNA TGTGCCAGCAGCCTAGGCCCCAGAAGCACAGATACGCAGTATTTT. Translated: CASSLGPRSTDTQYF.

The sample holds a few counts of this clone. The V call is TRBV25-1, the J call TRBJ1-6; weak D call: TRBD1 (6 bases). The germline V gene encodes CDR1 MGHDK and CDR2 SYGVNS. The CDR3 sequence is 12 residues long. Trimming cost V 3 bases and J 12 bases, with 9 bases left between them. CDR3: CASSDQGLPLHF. The CDR3, as DNA: TGTGCCAGCAGTGATCAGGGGCTACCCCTCCACTTT.

V is TRBV18 and J is TRBJ1-4; D uncertain. The CDR3 totals 14 residues. Trimming stripped 5 bases from V and 10 bases from J, with 17 bases between. The germline V gene has CDR1 KGHSH and CDR2 LQKENI. CDR3 in amino acids: CASSFSGREGKLFF. DNA of the CDR3: TGTGCCAGCTCATTCTCGGGTAGGGAAGGAAAACTGTTTTTT.

The rearrangement uses TRBV6-6 and TRBJ1-1, with 9 bases that match TRBD1. The J segment lost 1 base and the V segment lost 5 bases, leaving 5 bases of the junction unmatched. Germline-derived CDR1 and CDR2 are MNHNY and SVGAGI (reference sequence). This CDR3 comprises 15 residues. Here the CDR3 reads CASSQTQGANTEAFF. The CDR3 DNA reads as TGTGCCAGCAGTCAAACACAGGGGGCGAACACTGAAGCTTTCTTT.

The chain has TRBV10-2 and TRBJ1-4; 9 bases match TRBD1. CDR1 and CDR2 (germline): WSHSY, SAAADI. This CDR3 region has 16 residues. The trim removed 10 bases at V and 7 bases at J, leaving 16 bases unmatched. The CDR3, as DNA: TGCGCCACCAGGAGGTTCACAGGGGGCGTTGGTGAAAAACTGTTTTTT. Its translation: CATRRFTGGVGEKLFF.